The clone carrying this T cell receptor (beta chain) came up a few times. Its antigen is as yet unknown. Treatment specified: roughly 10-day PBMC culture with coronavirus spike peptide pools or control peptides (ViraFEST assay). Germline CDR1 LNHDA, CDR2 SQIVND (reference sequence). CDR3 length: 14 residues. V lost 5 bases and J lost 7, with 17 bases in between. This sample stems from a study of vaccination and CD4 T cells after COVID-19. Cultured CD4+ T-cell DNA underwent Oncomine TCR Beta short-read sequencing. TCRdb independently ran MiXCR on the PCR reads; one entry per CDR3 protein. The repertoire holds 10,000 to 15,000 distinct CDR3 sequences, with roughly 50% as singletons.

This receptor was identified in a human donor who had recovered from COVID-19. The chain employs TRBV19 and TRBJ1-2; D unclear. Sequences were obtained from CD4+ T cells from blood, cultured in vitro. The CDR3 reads CASSPGGSLGGYTF. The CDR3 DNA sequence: TGTGCCAGTAGTCCCGGAGGTAGTCTGGGTGGCTACACCTTC. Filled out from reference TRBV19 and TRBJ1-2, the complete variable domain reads DGGITQSPKYLFRKEGQNVTLSCEQNLNHDAMYWYRQDPGQGLRLIYYSQIVNDFQKGDIAEGYSVSREKKESFPLTVTSAQKNPTAFYLCASSPGGSLGGYTFGSGTRLTVV.